This TCR beta chain was captured by sequencing in a study of T cells after yellow fever vaccination. Trimming took 6 bases from V and 8 from J, leaving 11 bases between them. Germline V gives CDR1 MNHEY, CDR2 SVGAGI. The CDR3 is made up of 13 amino acids. TCRdb re-derived calls from the 5' RACE reads in MiXCR, one entry per CDR3 protein. The table records about 340,000 distinct CDR3 sequences, around 3.9% of them present only once. This clonotype was sampled from a young man who received the YFV17D yellow fever vaccine. The chain recombines TRBV6-5 with TRBJ1-6; D may be TRBD1 (5 bases). The sample in question was PBMCs, obtained 5 days after the yellow fever booster vaccination. This chain's CDR3 is CASRQGGHSPLHF. The CDR3 region has the DNA TGTGCCAGCAGGCAGGGCGGTCATTCACCCCTCCACTTT.